The sequence of this T cell receptor beta chain was determined in a study of graft-versus-host responses after intestinal transplantation. Study as a whole: After anti-thymocyte globulin induction, recipients took tacrolimus and steroids for approximately three years. General study results and limits: Recipient-marrow GvH clones were detected, some having first appeared in ileum or blood. Declines in HvG clones occurring early post-transplant were associated with peak circulating GvH clone levels.

Some clones are missing from TCRdb's copy, which holds only in-frame ones; the method was immunoSEQ multiplex PCR. The sample yields about 120,000 clones, roughly 91% seen once. Comment on this clone: Its target is not known.

Per germline, CDR1 GTSNPN and CDR2 SVGIG (reference sequence). The CDR3 length is 11 residues. Trimming removed 1 base from V and 5 bases from J, with 5 bases in between. V gene TRBV30 combines with J gene TRBJ2-5; no clear D gene. This material consisted of unstimulated CD4+ T cells sorted from spleen or lymph node cells, taken before intestinal transplant. This TCR was recovered from a human donor who received an intestinal transplant. This CDR3 is CAWSAGETQYF. In nucleotides, the CDR3 is TGTGCCTGGAGTGCTGGGGAGACCCAGTACTTC.